Listed below are T cell receptor beta chains from one sample, sequenced in a study of CD8+ T cells in alopecia areata. Assay: immunoSEQ multiplex PCR; the TCRdb copy retains only in-frame clones and omits some. The data contain some 240,000 clones, about three fifths of them seen just once; the ten biggest clones take up over 0.4%. Here the sequenced sample was CD4+ T cells sorted from blood, taken at week 0. These receptors all stem from a human donor with alopecia areata. Both conserved end residues are part of each CDR3. Fields, in order: J gene, clone size, CDR3 length, V gene, D gene, CDR3 protein, CDR3 DNA. D genes are given only for firm matches. Some rows have no size entry. The others give once, few or many, or a class for an expanded clone.

>TRBJ2-3|few|14|TRBV5-1|TRBD1
CASRRDSPPDTQYF
TGCGCCAGCAGGAGGGACAGTCCCCCAGATACGCAGTATTTT
>TRBJ1-4|.|15|TRBV25-1|.
CASSGRGAYNEKLFF
TGTGCCAGCAGTGGGCGCGGGGCCTATAATGAAAAACTGTTTTTT
>TRBJ1-1|.|11|TRBV5-1|.
CASSLESEAFF
TGCGCCAGCAGCTTAGAGAGTGAAGCTTTCTTT
>TRBJ2-3|.|15|TRBV9|.
CASSVKAWVTDTQYF
TGTGCCAGCAGCGTAAAAGCATGGGTTACAGATACGCAGTATTTT
>TRBJ2-1|.|15|TRBV29-1|TRBD2
CSVARRLADYNEQFF
TGCAGCGTTGCCCGCAGACTAGCGGATTACAATGAGCAGTTCTTC
>TRBJ2-7|few|12|TRBV29-1|TRBD2
CSVAGLDYEQYF
TGCAGCGTTGCCGGACTAGACTACGAGCAGTACTTC
>TRBJ2-1|.|12|TRBV30|.
CAWETGIDEQFF
TGTGCCTGGGAGACAGGTATAGACGAGCAGTTCTTC
>TRBJ2-3|.|13|TRBV30|.
CAWSSGNTDTQYF
TGTGCCTGGAGTTCGGGAAACACAGATACGCAGTATTTT
>TRBJ1-5|.|14|TRBV7-9|TRBD1
CASSLSAGGQPQHF
TGTGCCAGCAGCTTGTCGGCAGGGGGTCAGCCCCAGCATTTT
>TRBJ2-7|.|13|TRBV25-1|.
CASSLTATYEQYF
TGTGCCAGCAGCTTGACAGCCACCTACGAGCAGTACTTC
>TRBJ2-1|.|15|TRBV7-2|TRBD2
CASSIGLAVRSEQFF
TGTGCCAGCAGCATCGGGCTAGCGGTACGTAGTGAGCAGTTCTTC
>TRBJ2-7|once|15|TRBV7-2|.
CASSLQGGERYEQYF
TGTGCCAGCAGCCTCCAAGGGGGAGAGCGCTACGAGCAGTACTTC
>TRBJ1-5|few|14|TRBV23-1|TRBD1
CASGQTGGHQPQHF
TGCGCCAGCGGACAAACAGGGGGACATCAGCCCCAGCATTTT
>TRBJ2-3|few|18|TRBV30|TRBD2
CAWSAPGGTSGSTDTQYF
TGTGCCTGGAGTGCCCCCGGGGGGACTAGCGGCAGCACAGATACGCAGTATTTT
>TRBJ2-7|.|18|TRBV27|TRBD2
CASSSRIAGGPLDYEQYF
TGTGCCAGCAGTTCCCGAATAGCGGGGGGGCCTCTGGACTACGAGCAGTACTTC
>TRBJ1-1|.|12|TRBV6-5|TRBD1
CATVDRGTEAFF
TGTGCCACCGTCGACAGGGGAACTGAAGCTTTCTTT
>TRBJ1-1|.|15|TRBV9|.
CASSVVRDLNTEAFF
TGTGCCAGCAGCGTAGTAAGGGACCTGAACACTGAAGCTTTCTTT
>TRBJ2-3|.|15|TRBV7-9|TRBD2
CASTVAGTSTDTQYF
TGTGCCAGCACCGTAGCGGGTACTAGCACAGATACGCAGTATTTT
>TRBJ2-7|.|15|TRBV5-1|.
CASSRGTAGDYEQYF
TGCGCCAGCAGCCGAGGGACAGCGGGGGACTACGAGCAGTACTTC
>TRBJ1-5|.|16|TRBV7-8|.
CASSASMTVRQGPQHF
TGTGCCAGCAGCGCAAGCATGACAGTCCGCCAAGGGCCCCAGCATTTT
>TRBJ2-7|.|17|TRBV4-1|.
CASSQVNTGRQAYEQYF
TGCGCCAGCAGCCAAGTAAACACAGGGAGGCAGGCCTACGAGCAGTACTTC
>TRBJ2-7|few|16|TRBV5-1|TRBD2
CASSGEASGGSYEQYF
TGCGCCAGCAGCGGGGAAGCTAGCGGGGGATCCTACGAGCAGTACTTC
>TRBJ1-2|.|13|TRBV10-2|.
CASSGQDVSGYTF
TGCGCCAGCAGTGGACAGGACGTTAGCGGCTACACCTTC
>TRBJ2-7|.|14|TRBV7-9|TRBD2
CASSPQAGVYEQYF
TGTGCCAGCAGCCCCCAAGCGGGAGTGTACGAGCAGTACTTC
>TRBJ2-7|.|14|TRBV2|.
CASSAQGVSYEQYF
TGTGCCAGCTCAGCTCAGGGAGTCTCCTACGAGCAGTACTTC
>TRBJ2-5|few|15|TRBV7-7|TRBD1
CASSFSFDRGETQYF
TGTGCTAGCAGCTTCTCATTTGACAGGGGGGAGACCCAGTACTTC
>TRBJ2-7|.|17|TRBV5-4|TRBD2
CASSLGLAGQSSYEQYF
TGTGCCAGCAGCTTGGGTCTAGCGGGACAGAGCTCCTACGAGCAGTACTTC
>TRBJ1-5|.|14|TRBV18|.
CASSLQDSNQPQHF
TGTGCCAGCTCACTCCAGGATAGCAATCAGCCCCAGCATTTT
>TRBJ2-2|.|15|TRBV28|.
CASSFGRLNTGELFF
TGTGCCAGCAGTTTTGGCAGGCTTAACACCGGGGAGCTGTTTTTT
>TRBJ2-5|.|14|TRBV5-1|TRBD1
CASSFNAGGETQYF
TGCGCCAGCAGCTTTAACGCAGGGGGAGAGACCCAGTACTTC
>TRBJ2-7|.|15|TRBV7-9|TRBD1
CASSPDRGRVYEQYF
TGTGCCAGCAGCCCGGACAGGGGGCGCGTCTACGAGCAGTACTTC
>TRBJ1-1|few|13|TRBV19|TRBD1
CASSIVGGGQAFF
TGTGCCAGTAGTATAGTTGGAGGGGGCCAAGCTTTCTTT
>TRBJ1-1|.|17|TRBV5-1|.
CASRRSGARGLNTEAFF
TGCGCCAGCAGGCGTTCGGGGGCGCGGGGCCTGAACACTGAAGCTTTCTTT
>TRBJ1-4|.|14|TRBV5-4|TRBD1
CASSSGQGYKKLFF
TGTGCCAGCAGCTCGGGACAGGGGTACAAAAAACTGTTTTTT
>TRBJ2-1|.|15|TRBV29-1|.
CSVEDLTWRFNEQFF
TGCAGCGTTGAAGATCTCACTTGGAGGTTCAATGAGCAGTTCTTC
>TRBJ2-3|once|14|TRBV5-4|.
CASSPGRSTDTQYF
TGTGCCAGCAGCCCGGGACGGAGCACAGATACGCAGTATTTT
>TRBJ2-3|.|15|TRBV5-4|TRBD2
CASSRGGASTDTQYF
TGTGCCAGCAGCCGCGGGGGGGCCAGCACAGATACGCAGTATTTT
>TRBJ2-2|.|15|TRBV7-2|.
CASSLSAPGQGELFF
TGTGCCAGCAGCCTTAGCGCCCCAGGTCAAGGGGAGCTGTTTTTT
>TRBJ2-5|.|12|TRBV29-1|.
CSVKQGWETQYF
TGCAGCGTCAAACAGGGATGGGAGACCCAGTACTTC
>TRBJ1-2|once|12|TRBV5-1|.
CASSLGDYGYTF
TGCGCCAGCAGCTTGGGGGACTATGGCTACACCTTC
>TRBJ1-1|.|15|TRBV14|TRBD1
CASSLGQFMNTEAFF
TGTGCCAGCAGCCTGGGACAGTTCATGAACACTGAAGCTTTCTTT
>TRBJ1-2|.|13|TRBV29-1|.
CSVESGRNYGYTF
TGCAGCGTTGAAAGTGGGAGGAACTATGGCTACACCTTC
>TRBJ1-2|.|14|TRBV30|TRBD1
CAWSPWTGNYGYTF
TGTGCCTGGAGTCCGTGGACAGGGAACTATGGCTACACCTTC
>TRBJ2-3|.|14|TRBV29-1|.
CSVAWGSGTDTQYF
TGCAGCGTTGCCTGGGGGAGCGGCACAGATACGCAGTATTTT
>TRBJ1-1|.|15|TRBV5-5|.
CASSQPTGPNTEAFF
TGTGCCAGCAGCCAGCCGACAGGTCCAAATACTGAAGCTTTCTTT
>TRBJ2-4|once|13|TRBV30|TRBD2
CALRTSGGIVQYF
TGTGCCCTGCGGACTAGCGGGGGGATAGTTCAGTACTTC
>TRBJ2-3|.|17|TRBV9|.
CASSPQATGTKADTQYF
TGTGCCAGCAGCCCCCAAGCGACCGGGACCAAAGCCGATACGCAGTATTTT
>TRBJ2-1|.|17|TRBV4-1|TRBD2
CASSQVRLAGGKNEQFF
TGCGCCAGCAGCCAAGTCAGATTAGCGGGCGGTAAAAATGAGCAGTTCTTC
>TRBJ1-5|many|16|TRBV16|.
CASSPPHASSNQPQHF
TGTGCCAGCAGCCCACCCCACGCCTCTAGCAATCAGCCCCAGCATTTT
>TRBJ2-7|.|14|TRBV7-2|.
CASEGQGTTYEQYF
TGTGCCAGCGAGGGGCAGGGGACGACCTACGAGCAGTACTTC
>TRBJ1-1|few|12|TRBV5-5|.
CASSWDISGTFF
TGTGCCAGCAGCTGGGACATCAGCGGGACTTTCTTT
>TRBJ1-2|.|16|TRBV19|.
CASSLFRQLGSNGYTF
TGTGCCAGTAGCTTGTTTCGGCAGCTTGGCTCCAATGGCTACACCTTC
>TRBJ2-7|.|17|TRBV23-1|.
CASSQSSRDCSQLEQYF
TGCGCCAGCAGTCAATCGTCTCGGGACTGCTCTCAACTCGAGCAGTACTTC
>TRBJ2-3|few|17|TRBV12-5|TRBD2
CASGLPGLAGGTDTQYF
TGTGCTAGTGGTTTGCCGGGACTAGCGGGAGGAACAGATACGCAGTATTTT
>TRBJ2-1|few|15|TRBV29-1|TRBD1
CSIFGQGPRGGEQFF
TGCAGCATATTCGGACAGGGGCCCCGTGGTGGTGAGCAGTTCTTC
>TRBJ2-7|.|15|TRBV2|TRBD1
CASSEAQGADYEQYF
TGTGCCAGCAGTGAAGCTCAGGGGGCTGACTACGAGCAGTACTTC
>TRBJ1-2|.|13|TRBV28|.
CASSSTPEYGYTF
TGTGCCAGCAGTTCAACCCCAGAGTATGGCTACACCTTC
>TRBJ1-5|.|15|TRBV27|TRBD1
CASIRQGVSNQPQHF
TGTGCCAGCATCCGACAGGGGGTCAGCAATCAGCCCCAGCATTTT
>TRBJ2-7|few|13|TRBV6-5|TRBD1
CASRGGRRYEQYF
TGTGCCAGCCGAGGGGGCAGGCGCTACGAGCAGTACTTC
>TRBJ1-2|.|12|TRBV27|TRBD1
CASSRGTGGYTF
TGTGCCAGCAGCCGCGGGACAGGCGGCTACACCTTC